The 20 T cell receptor beta chains below were found in one sample sequenced in a study of T-cell memory formation after mild COVID-19. TCRdb recomputed calls from the 5' RACE reads with MiXCR, one row per CDR3 protein. The repertoire holds around 470,000 distinct CDR3 sequences, with 20% as singletons. Sequenced material: PBMCs or a T cell subset sorted from them (not recorded which). The origin of the receptors is an adult woman who had mild COVID-19 (a few samples of this study predate the infection). Cell type and time point are not known.

In its sample, this clonotype was seen a few times. The chain couples TRBV27 to TRBJ2-7, with TRBD1 matching 9 bases. The CDR3 consists of 15 residues. Germline V gene data show CDR1 as MNHEY and CDR2 as SMNVEV (reference sequence). The ends lost 5 bases at V and 6 bases at J; junction bases unmatched: 11. The CDR3 DNA reads TGTGCCAGCAGTGCCCCCGGGACAGGGTCATCCGAGCAGTACTTC. Protein sequence: CASSAPGTGSSEQYF.

This clonotype occurred once. The CDR3 DNA reads TGTGCCAGCAGCTTAGACGGAGGGGGCGGCGGCTACACCTTC. Encoded protein: CASSLDGGGGGYTF. This rearrangement joins TRBV7-2 to TRBJ1-2, with 7 bases matching TRBD1. Germline trimming cut 1 base from V and 8 bases from J; bases unmatched to any gene: 7. The CDR3 has 14 amino acids. CDR1 SGHTA and CDR2 FQGNSA come from the germline V gene.

The V call is TRBV11-2, the J call TRBJ1-6, with D unresolved. The CDR3 loop spans 14 amino acids. Germline CDR1 is SGHAT and CDR2 is FQNNGV. The V and J ends lost 2 bases and 5 bases respectively, with 7 bases between them. In DNA form, the CDR3 reads TGTGCCAGCAGCTTACTACCTAATAATTCACCCCTCCACTTT. This sequence encodes CASSLLPNNSPLHF.

V and J are TRBV29-1 and TRBJ2-3; D may be TRBD1 (5 bases). Germline loops: CDR1 SQVTM, CDR2 ANQGSEA. The CDR3 sequence is 13 residues long. V shed 3 bases and J shed 3 bases, with 10 bases lying between them. CDR3 in DNA: TGCAGCGTTGATAGGGGTTTGACAGATACGCAGTATTTT. It is translated as CSVDRGLTDTQYF.

The V call is TRBV7-9, the J call TRBJ2-5; 13 bases agree with TRBD2. The germline V gene has CDR1 SEHNR and CDR2 FQNEAQ (reference sequence). CDR3 length: 17 residues. After removal of 0 bases from V and 4 bases from J, the junction contained 5 bases not matched to a gene. The CDR3 nucleotides read TGTGCCAGCAGCTTAGCGGGACTAGCGGGAACTCGAGAGACCCAGTACTTC. Translating it yields CASSLAGLAGTRETQYF.

This sequence joins TRBV11-2 and TRBJ2-7; 8 nucleotides agree with TRBD2. Trimming at V came to 4 bases and at J to 5 bases, leaving 10 bases not matched to a gene. Germline-derived CDR1 and CDR2 are SGHAT and FQNNGV. The CDR3 extends over 15 amino acids. CDR3 in amino acids: CASSSPIERENEQYF. CDR3 DNA sequence: TGTGCCAGCAGCTCCCCGATTGAGCGGGAGAACGAGCAGTACTTC.

This chain links TRBV5-6 with TRBJ2-7; D possibly corresponds to TRBD1 (5 bases). The V gene's germline CDR1 is SGHDT and CDR2 YYEEEE. V was cut by 4 bases and J by 7 bases, with 15 bases left in between. The CDR3 length is 13 residues. CDR3 coding DNA: TGTGCCAGCAGCCGGACGCCAGGGCGAGAGCAGTACTTC. It is translated as CASSRTPGREQYF.

This clonotype was counted a few times. This chain links TRBV7-3 with TRBJ2-1; possible D gene TRBD2, 6 bases. The V gene lost 5 bases and the J gene lost 4 bases, with 15 bases spanning the gap. The CDR3 totals 15 residues. Germline loops: CDR1 SGHTA, CDR2 FQGTGA. The CDR3 here is CASSPQDYKYNEQFF. The CDR3 DNA sequence: TGTGCCAGCAGCCCCCAGGACTACAAATACAATGAGCAGTTCTTC.

This clonotype was found a few times. J is TRBJ2-7 and V is TRBV7-2; the match to TRBD2 covers 11 bases. Trimming took 1 base from V and 6 from J; bases not matched to a gene: 14. Germline V CDR1 and CDR2: SGHTA, FQGNSA. This CDR3 spans 18 amino acids. DNA of the CDR3: TGTGCCAGCAGCTTAGGACTAGCGGGAAACGTCGTCCGGCTCGAGCAGTACTTC. Residues: CASSLGLAGNVVRLEQYF. The variable domain in full, completed from reference TRBV7-2 and TRBJ2-7, reads GAGVSQSPSNKVTEKGKDVELRCDPISGHTALYWYRQSLGQGLEFLIYFQGNSAPDKSGLPSDRFSAERTGGSVSTLTIQRTQQEDSAVYLCASSLGLAGNVVRLEQYFGPGTRLTVT.

This clonotype occurred many times. The J gene is TRBJ2-1, the V gene TRBV7-6; D is unclear. There are 12 residues in the CDR3. Trimming shortened V by 6 bases and J by 7 bases, and 10 bases separated the two germline ends. Germline CDR1 is SGHVS and CDR2 is FNYEAQ. The DNA for the CDR3 is TGTGCCAGCAGTCGAGTTGGGAATGAGCAGTTCTTC. Translation gives CASSRVGNEQFF.

This chain links TRBV10-2 with TRBJ1-1, with D tentatively TRBD1 (5 bases). Germline CDR1 and CDR2: WSHSY and SAAADI. This CDR3 has 16 amino acids. V dropped 6 bases and J dropped 0 bases, with 17 bases sitting between them. CDR3 nucleotide sequence: TGCGCCAGCAGATCAGGGATTAGTGGGCTGAACACTGAAGCTTTCTTT. This gives the protein CASRSGISGLNTEAFF.

The genes are TRBV4-2 and TRBJ2-1; no reliable D call. From germline, CDR1 is LGHNA and CDR2 YNFKEQ. V shed 0 bases and J shed 8 bases, with 5 bases lying between them. This CDR3 has 12 residues. In DNA form, the CDR3 reads TGTGCCAGCAGCCAAGATCGGGATGAGCAGTTCTTC. Translating it yields CASSQDRDEQFF.

The rearrangement links TRBV12-3 or TRBV12-4 to TRBJ1-2; 9 bases agree with TRBD1. J was trimmed by 4 bases and V by 5 bases; bases with no gene match: 8. The length of the CDR3 is 15 residues. The CDR3 DNA reads as TGTGCCAGCAGTGCCACATCGACAGGGGGCTATGGCTACACCTTC. It translates to CASSATSTGGYGYTF.

This chain joins TRBV7-2 and TRBJ2-1, with TRBD2 matching over 13 bases. Germline CDR1 and CDR2: SGHTA and FQGNSA. The CDR3 consists of 18 residues. V was clipped by 2 bases and J by 5 bases; unmatched bases: 9. The DNA of the CDR3 is TGTGCCAGCAGCTTATCGGCCCCAGGACTAGCGGGAGACAATGAGCAGTTCTTC. This codes for CASSLSAPGLAGDNEQFF.

The chain has TRBV20-1 and TRBJ2-3; TRBD2 matches 8 bases. V gave up 2 bases and J gave up 0 bases; unmatched junction bases: 4. Germline CDR1 is DFQATT and CDR2 is SNEGSKA (reference sequence). This CDR3 has 15 amino acids. The CDR3: CSARISGTSTDTQYF. CDR3 bases: TGCAGTGCTAGAATTAGCGGGACAAGCACAGATACGCAGTATTTT.

This clonotype occurred many times. V is TRBV7-9 and J is TRBJ2-7; no clear D. V was cut by 4 bases and J by 2 bases, with 9 bases left in between. CDR1 is SEHNR, CDR2 FQNEAQ, per germline (reference sequence). This CDR3 has 13 amino acids. The CDR3 nucleotides read TGTGCCAGCAGCTCGGGCAGCCCCTACGAGCAGTACTTC. It codes for CASSSGSPYEQYF.

Turning to this clonotype: Possible read error: a much larger clone is one base away. The gene calls are TRBV7-3 and TRBJ2-1, with D tentatively TRBD2 (5 bases). There are 13 residues in the CDR3. CDR1 is SGHTA, CDR2 FQGTGA, per germline. V was trimmed by 5 bases and J by 5 bases, leaving 10 bases between them. DNA for the CDR3: TGTGCCAGCAGCCAGACGCGGGACAATGAGCAGTTCTTC. Residues: CASSQTRDNEQFF.

The chain recombines TRBV20-1 with TRBJ2-7; D possibly corresponds to TRBD2 (5 bases). Trimming left V 2 bases short and J 7 bases short, with 9 bases between. From germline, CDR1 is DFQATT and CDR2 SNEGSKA (reference sequence). The CDR3 has 11 amino acids. The CDR3 reads CSARSGVEQYF. CDR3 nucleotides: TGCAGTGCTAGATCCGGGGTAGAGCAGTACTTC.

The CDR3 nucleotides are TGTGCCAGCCGGGGGTCAGTTGAAAAACTGTTTTTT. As protein: CASRGSVEKLFF. The chain employs TRBV6-2 or TRBV6-3 and TRBJ1-4; possibly TRBD1 for D (5 bases). The CDR3 spans 12 residues. The germline CDR1 and CDR2 sequences are MNHEY and SVGEGT. The V end was cut by 8 bases, the J end by 7 bases, with 11 bases between.

This clonotype was recorded many times. The chain is built from TRBV2 and TRBJ1-6, with D possibly being TRBD1 (5 bases). V was cut by 8 bases and J by 6 bases, with 17 bases left in between. CDR1 and CDR2 from the germline V gene are SNHLY and FYNNEI. The CDR3 sequence is 15 residues long. The CDR3 nucleotides are TGTGCCAGCGGAGGGGTGGCAGACGGTAATTCACCCCTCCACTTT. Translated: CASGGVADGNSPLHF. The full variable domain, in which reference TRBV2 and TRBJ1-6 provide the parts outside the CDR3, is EPEVTQTPSHQVTQMGQEVILRCVPISNHLYFYWYRQILGQKVEFLVSFYNNEISEKSEIFDDQFSVERPDGSNFTLKIRSTKLEDSAMYFCASGGVADGNSPLHFGNGTRLTVT.